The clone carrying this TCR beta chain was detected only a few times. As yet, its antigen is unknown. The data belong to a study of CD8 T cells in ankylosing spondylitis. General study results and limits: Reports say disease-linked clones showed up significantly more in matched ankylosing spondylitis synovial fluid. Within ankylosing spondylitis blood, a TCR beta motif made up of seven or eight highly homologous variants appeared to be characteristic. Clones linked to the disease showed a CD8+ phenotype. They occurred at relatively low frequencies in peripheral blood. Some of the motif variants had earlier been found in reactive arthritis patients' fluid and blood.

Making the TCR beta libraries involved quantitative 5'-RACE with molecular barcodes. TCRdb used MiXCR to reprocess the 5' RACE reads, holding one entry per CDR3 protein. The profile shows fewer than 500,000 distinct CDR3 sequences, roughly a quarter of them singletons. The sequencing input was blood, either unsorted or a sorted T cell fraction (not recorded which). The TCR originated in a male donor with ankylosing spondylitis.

CDR3 amino acids: CASSQVLAGVKGYEQYF. For the CDR3, the DNA is TGCGCCAGCAGCCAAGTCCTAGCGGGAGTTAAGGGCTACGAGCAGTACTTC. The V and J genes are TRBV4-1 and TRBJ2-7; 10 bases agree with TRBD2. In germline, CDR1 is MGHRA, CDR2 YSYEKL. The CDR3 is 17 amino acids. J gave up 3 bases and V 1 base, and 9 bases lay outside the gene matches.